The present entry profiles one T cell receptor beta chain with its context. Trimming stripped 6 bases from V and 2 bases from J, with 7 bases between. Germline V gene sequence: CDR1 ENHRY, CDR2 SYGVKD. The CDR3 has 12 amino acids. The source of the sample is a study of T cell changes during pregnancy in multiple sclerosis. Clones were sequenced by immunoSEQ multiplex PCR, and TCRdb holds only the in-frame ones, with some missing. Counted here are under 45,000 clones, over 90% occurring once; the ten biggest clones make up 6.5% to 7.5%. The specimen comprised CD8+ T cells from peripheral blood mononuclear cells, sampled in the third trimester of pregnancy. J is TRBJ1-1 and V is TRBV10-3; D is ambiguous. The TCR originated in a female donor with multiple sclerosis, enrolled in a pregnancy study. The CDR3 DNA follows: TGTGCCATCAGAGCATCAAACACTGAAGCTTTCTTT. The encoded protein is CAIRASNTEAFF.